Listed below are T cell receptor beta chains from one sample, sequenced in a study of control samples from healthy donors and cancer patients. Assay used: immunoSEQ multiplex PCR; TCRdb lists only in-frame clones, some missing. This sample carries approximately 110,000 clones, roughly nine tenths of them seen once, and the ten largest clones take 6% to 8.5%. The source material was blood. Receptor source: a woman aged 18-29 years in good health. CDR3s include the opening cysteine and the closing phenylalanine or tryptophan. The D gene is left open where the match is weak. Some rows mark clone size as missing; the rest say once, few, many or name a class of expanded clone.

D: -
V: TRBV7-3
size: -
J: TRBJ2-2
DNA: TGTGCCAGCAGCCGCGGGACCACCGGGGAGCTGTTTTTT
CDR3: CASSRGTTGELFF

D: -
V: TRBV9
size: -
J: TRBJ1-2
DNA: TGTGCCAGCAGCGTAGCCGACCCGGGGCGAGGCTACACCTTC
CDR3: CASSVADPGRGYTF

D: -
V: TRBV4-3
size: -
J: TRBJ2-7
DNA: TGCGCCAGCAGCCAAGATCGTGGAGGAGGGGGGTACTACGAGCAGTACTTC
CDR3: CASSQDRGGGGYYEQYF

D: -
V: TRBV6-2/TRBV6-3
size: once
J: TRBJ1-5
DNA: TGTGCCAGCAGTTTTGGGGGTAGCAATCAGCCCCAGCATTTT
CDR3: CASSFGGSNQPQHF

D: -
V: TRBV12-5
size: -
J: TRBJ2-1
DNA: TGTGCTAGTGGTTTGGCACGTACGTTGGGAGGGGGATCCTACAATGAGCAGTTCTTC
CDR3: CASGLARTLGGGSYNEQFF

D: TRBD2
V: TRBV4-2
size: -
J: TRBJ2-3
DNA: TGTGCCAGCAGCCAAGACCCTTGGAGGACTAGCGGGGGGGATGTTCGCACAGATACGCAGTATTTT
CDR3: CASSQDPWRTSGGDVRTDTQYF

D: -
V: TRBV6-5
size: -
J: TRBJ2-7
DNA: TGTGCCAGCAGCCTCGACAGGGGAGGGAACGAGCAGTACTTC
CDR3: CASSLDRGGNEQYF

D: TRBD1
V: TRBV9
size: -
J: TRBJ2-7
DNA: TGTGCCAGCAGCGTAGATCGGGACAGGGACTCCTACGAGCAGTACTTC
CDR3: CASSVDRDRDSYEQYF

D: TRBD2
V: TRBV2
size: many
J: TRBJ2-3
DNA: TGTGCCAGGGGGGGACTAGCCCGCACAGATACGCAGTATTTT
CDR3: CARGGLARTDTQYF

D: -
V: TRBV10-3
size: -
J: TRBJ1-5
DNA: TGTGCCATCAGTGAGTTACCGGGACAAGGGGTTTATAGCAATCAGCCCCAGCATTTT
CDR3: CAISELPGQGVYSNQPQHF

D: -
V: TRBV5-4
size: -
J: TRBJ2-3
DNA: TGTGCCAGCAGCCAAAACGACTTCGGGGAACCCACAGATACGCAGTATTTT
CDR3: CASSQNDFGEPTDTQYF

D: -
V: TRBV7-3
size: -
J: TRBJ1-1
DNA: TGTGCCAGCAGCCCATGGGGAGGCACTGAAGCTTTCTTT
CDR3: CASSPWGGTEAFF

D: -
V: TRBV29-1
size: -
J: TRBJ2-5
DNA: TGCAGCGTTGGTGTATCAAGCCAAGAGACCCAGTACTTC
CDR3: CSVGVSSQETQYF

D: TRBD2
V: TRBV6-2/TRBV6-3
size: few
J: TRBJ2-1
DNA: TGTGCCAGCAGCCATACTAGCGGGGGTTACAATGAGCAGTTCTTC
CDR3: CASSHTSGGYNEQFF

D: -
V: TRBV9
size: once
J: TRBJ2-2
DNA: TGTGCCAGCACCGGGCGCGGAACCGGGGAGCTGTTTTTT
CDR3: CASTGRGTGELFF

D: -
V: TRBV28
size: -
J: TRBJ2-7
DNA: TGTGCCAGCATTAAAGGGGAAACCTACGAGCAGTACTTC
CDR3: CASIKGETYEQYF

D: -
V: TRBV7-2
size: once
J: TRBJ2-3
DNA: TGTGCCAGCTCGAGTCCGTATACGCAGTATTTT
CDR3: CASSSPYTQYF

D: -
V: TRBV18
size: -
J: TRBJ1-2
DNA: TGTGCCAGCTCACCAAGGGACACCCACTATGGCTACACCTTC
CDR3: CASSPRDTHYGYTF

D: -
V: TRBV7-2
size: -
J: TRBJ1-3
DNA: TGTGCCAGCAGCGCCTACGGAAACACCATATATTTT
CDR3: CASSAYGNTIYF

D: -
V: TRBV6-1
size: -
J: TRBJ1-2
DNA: TGTGCCAGCAGTGAAAAATCGGCGGGGAGGGGCGGCTACACCTTC
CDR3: CASSEKSAGRGGYTF

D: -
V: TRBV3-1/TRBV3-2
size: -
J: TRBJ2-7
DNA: TGTGCCAGCAGCCAAGATTCCGCCGAGCAGTACTTC
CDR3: CASSQDSAEQYF

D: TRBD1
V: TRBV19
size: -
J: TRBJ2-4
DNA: TGTGCCAGTAGTATAGGACAGGGTAGAGCCAAAAACATTCAGTACTTC
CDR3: CASSIGQGRAKNIQYF

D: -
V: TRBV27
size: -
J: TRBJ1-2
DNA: TGTGCCAGCAGTCAGGGGCCCCGCGGCTATGGCTACACCTTC
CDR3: CASSQGPRGYGYTF

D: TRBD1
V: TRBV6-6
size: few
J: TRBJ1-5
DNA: TGTGCCAGCAGCCGACAGGGGAGAATTTTTAGCAATCAGCCCCAGCATTTT
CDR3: CASSRQGRIFSNQPQHF

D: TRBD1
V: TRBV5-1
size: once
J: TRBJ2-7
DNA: TGCGCCAGCCCTCCCCTCGGACAGGGCCCCTACGAGCAGTACTTC
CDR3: CASPPLGQGPYEQYF

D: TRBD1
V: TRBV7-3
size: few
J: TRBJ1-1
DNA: TGTGCCAGCAGCTTTCGGGGACAGACTGAAGCTTTCTTT
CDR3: CASSFRGQTEAFF

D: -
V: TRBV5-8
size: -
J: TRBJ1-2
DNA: TGTGCCAGCAGCTTGAGGGCAGCAGTCTATGGCTACACCTTC
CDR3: CASSLRAAVYGYTF

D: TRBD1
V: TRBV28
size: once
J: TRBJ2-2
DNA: TGTGCCAGCAGTTTATTTGGGACAGGGGTTACCGGGGAGCTGTTTTTT
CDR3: CASSLFGTGVTGELFF

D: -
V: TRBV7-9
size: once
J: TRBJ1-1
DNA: TGTGCCAGCAGCTTACCAAAAACAGGGTCTACTGAAGCTTTCTTT
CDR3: CASSLPKTGSTEAFF

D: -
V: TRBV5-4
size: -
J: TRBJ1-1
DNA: TGTGCCAGCAGGTTTCTTTCCAATACTGAAGCTTTCTTT
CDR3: CASRFLSNTEAFF

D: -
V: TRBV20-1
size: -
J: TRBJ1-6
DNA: TGCAGTGCTAGTCCCGACTCACAGTCATCACCCCTCCACTTT
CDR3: CSASPDSQSSPLHF

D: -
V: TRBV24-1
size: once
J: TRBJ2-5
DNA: TGTGCCACCAGTGATCTAGGGACCGAGGCAACCCAGTACTTC
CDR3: CATSDLGTEATQYF

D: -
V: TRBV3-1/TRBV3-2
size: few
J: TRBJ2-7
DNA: TGTGCCAGCAGCCGGGACTCACCCGACGAGCAGTACTTC
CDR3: CASSRDSPDEQYF

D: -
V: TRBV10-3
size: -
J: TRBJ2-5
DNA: TGTGCCAACAGACTTAACCTGGACCCTGAGACCCAGTACTTC
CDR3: CANRLNLDPETQYF

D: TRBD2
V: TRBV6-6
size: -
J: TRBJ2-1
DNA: TGTGCCAGCTGTCTAACGGGGGGTTGTAATGAGCAGTTCTTC
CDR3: CASCLTGGCNEQFF

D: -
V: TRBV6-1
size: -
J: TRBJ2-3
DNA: TGTGCCAGCAGTGAATGGGAGGAGGGAGATACGCAGTATTTT
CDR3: CASSEWEEGDTQYF

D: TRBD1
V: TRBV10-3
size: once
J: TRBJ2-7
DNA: TGTGCCATCAGTGCAACAGGGGAAAACGAGCAGTACTTC
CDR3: CAISATGENEQYF

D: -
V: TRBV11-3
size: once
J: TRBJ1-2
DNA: TGTGCCAGCAGCCCCTCCCGGGGCTACACCTTC
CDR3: CASSPSRGYTF

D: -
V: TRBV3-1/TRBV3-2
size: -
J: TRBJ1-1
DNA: TGTGCCAGCAGCCAAGATTTGCAGGACCAGAGAAGGGCTTTCTTT
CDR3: CASSQDLQDQRRAFF

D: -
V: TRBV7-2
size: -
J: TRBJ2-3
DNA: TGTGCCAGCAGCTTGGGATATAGTCTAAGCACAGATACGCAGTATTTT
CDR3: CASSLGYSLSTDTQYF

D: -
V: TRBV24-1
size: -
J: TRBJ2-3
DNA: TGTGCCACGGGGGCCCGGGACTCTAGGGGAGATACGCAGTATTTT
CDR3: CATGARDSRGDTQYF

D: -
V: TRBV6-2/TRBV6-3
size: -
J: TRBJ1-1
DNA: TGTGCCAGCAGTTTGGCAGACACAGGTTTTGAAGCTTTCTTT
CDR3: CASSLADTGFEAFF

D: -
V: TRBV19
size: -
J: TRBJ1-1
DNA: TGTGCCAGTAGTATGTGGGATGCGTACACTGAAGCTTTCTTT
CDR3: CASSMWDAYTEAFF

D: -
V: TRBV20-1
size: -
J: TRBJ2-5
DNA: TGCAGTGCTGCCGGGGAGACCCAGTACTTC
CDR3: CSAAGETQYF

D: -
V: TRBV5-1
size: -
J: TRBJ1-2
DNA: TGCGCCAGCAGCGCCGGGACGGGCTATGGCTACACCTTC
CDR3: CASSAGTGYGYTF

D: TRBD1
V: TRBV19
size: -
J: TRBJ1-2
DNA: TGTGCCAGTAGTATAGTCCTGGCCGGGACAGGGGTTGGTGGCTACACCTTC
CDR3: CASSIVLAGTGVGGYTF

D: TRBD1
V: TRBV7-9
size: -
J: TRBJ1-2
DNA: TGTGCCAGCAGGTCCGGGACAGCTAACTATGGCTACACCTTC
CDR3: CASRSGTANYGYTF